This entry concerns a single T cell receptor (beta chain). The CDR3 is 15 amino acids. These data originate in a study of T cell changes during pregnancy in multiple sclerosis. Some clones are missing from TCRdb's copy, which holds only in-frame ones; the method was immunoSEQ multiplex PCR. The table records fewer than 85,000 clones, about 95% of them present only once. The sequence derives from a female donor with multiple sclerosis, enrolled in a pregnancy study. V gene TRBV21-1 combines with J gene TRBJ2-7; whether TRBD1, the table's D call, matches the DNA was not checked. TRBV21-1 represents a pseudogene. The sample in question was peripheral blood, obtained in the second trimester of pregnancy. In DNA form, the CDR3 reads TGTGCCAGCAGCAAAGTGGGGGACAGGGCGTGCGAGCAGTACTTC. Translated, it gives CASSKVGDRACEQYF.